These 15 T cell receptor beta chains came from one sample sequenced in a study of cytomegalovirus exposure and HLA in healthy donors (dated by TCRdb to about 2017). Receptors were amplified or captured by the immunoSEQ multiplex PCR assay. For the multiplex PCR, a mixture combining 60 forward primers for TCR Vbeta segments and 13 reverse primers for TCR Jbeta segments was used. TCRdb holds this immuneACCESS table with in-frame rearrangements only. Some clones are missing; in checked studies, unresolved V genes explain under half, and the rest has no known cause. This sample comprises around 120,000 clones, about 80% of them detected only once. The ten largest clones represent 7.5% to 10% of the sample. Sequencing input: PBMCs. The receptors here all came from a female donor in good health and CMV-seropositive.

The chain employs TRBV6-6 and TRBJ2-1, with 11 bases aligning to TRBD1. The CDR3 spans 14 residues. Trimming at V came to 5 bases and at J to 8 bases, leaving 5 bases not matched to a gene. Germline-derived CDR1 and CDR2 are MNHNY and SVGAGI (reference sequence). The CDR3 here is CASSPGQGAYEQFF. In DNA form, the CDR3 reads TGTGCCAGCAGTCCCGGACAGGGGGCCTATGAGCAGTTCTTC.

The chain has TRBV18 and TRBJ2-3; 7 nucleotides line up with TRBD1. Germline lookup yields CDR1 KGHSH and CDR2 LQKENI. The CDR3 totals 15 residues. After removal of 4 bases from V and 3 bases from J, the junction contained 7 bases not matched to a gene. The CDR3 here is CASSQGALETDTQYF. CDR3 nucleotide sequence: TGTGCCAGCTCACAGGGGGCGCTTGAGACAGATACGCAGTATTTT.

The V call is TRBV29-1, the J call TRBJ2-3; a weak D match, TRBD2 (7 bases). Between the trimmed V and J ends, which lost 4 bases and 5 bases, there was a span of 16 bases. Per germline, CDR1 SQVTM and CDR2 ANQGSEA. CDR3 length: 14 residues. CDR3 nucleotides: TGCAGCGTTGCTGAGGGGGGGGTCAGAGATACGCAGTATTTT. Translated: CSVAEGGVRDTQYF.

This clone was recorded only once. This chain links TRBV9 with TRBJ2-7, with 8 bases fitting TRBD2. CDR3 length: 13 amino acids. Germline values: CDR1 SGDLS, CDR2 YYNGEE. Losses at the gene ends were 2 bases for V and 6 bases for J; bases not matched to a gene: 4. CDR3 DNA: TGTGCCAGCAGCGTCGGGACTAGGGGCGAGCAGTACTTC. Translating gives CASSVGTRGEQYF.

The chain recombines TRBV4-2 with TRBJ1-4; D perhaps matches TRBD1 (5 bases). This CDR3 has 17 residues. The germline CDR1 and CDR2 sequences are LGHNA and YNFKEQ. Trimming shortened V by 0 bases and J by 2 bases, and 13 bases separated the two germline ends. CDR3 residues: CASSQEGPGGTNEKLFF. The CDR3 DNA follows: TGTGCCAGCAGCCAAGAGGGACCCGGGGGGACTAATGAAAAACTGTTTTTT.

J is TRBJ2-2 and V is TRBV9, with 9 bases fitting TRBD1. The CDR3 consists of 16 residues. Germline values: CDR1 SGDLS, CDR2 YYNGEE. J gave up 2 bases and V 1 base, and 3 bases lay outside the gene matches. Here the CDR3 reads CASSVRGQGNTGELFF. CDR3 coding DNA: TGTGCCAGCAGCGTAAGGGGACAGGGAAACACCGGGGAGCTGTTTTTT. The full variable domain, completed using reference TRBV9 and TRBJ2-2, is DSGVTQTPKHLITATGQRVTLRCSPRSGDLSVYWYQQSLDQGLQFLIQYYNGEERAKGNILERFSAQQFPDLHSELNLSSLELGDSALYFCASSVRGQGNTGELFFGEGSRLTVL.

This clone occurred once. This chain links TRBV6-1 with TRBJ2-1, with 8 positions matching TRBD1. The trim removed 7 bases at V and 4 bases at J, leaving 6 bases unmatched. The CDR3 extends over 14 amino acids. Looked up from germline, CDR1 is MNHNS and CDR2 is SASEGT. CDR3 in DNA: TGTGCCAGCAAGACAGGGGACGGGTACAATGAGCAGTTCTTC. The encoded protein is CASKTGDGYNEQFF.

The V gene is TRBV4-2, the J gene TRBJ2-5; 13 bases are shared with TRBD2. Per germline, CDR1 LGHNA and CDR2 YNFKEQ. Unmatched junction bases numbered 16, after V lost 4 bases and J lost 5 bases. The CDR3 runs 19 residues. CDR3: CASSPLLAGGQVVGETQYF. The CDR3 nucleotides read TGTGCCAGCAGCCCTTTACTAGCGGGGGGGCAAGTTGTCGGGGAGACCCAGTACTTC.

The V gene is TRBV18, the J gene TRBJ1-6; D may be TRBD1 (6 bases). This CDR3 has 13 amino acids. The ends were cut back, 3 bases at V and 7 bases at J, with 7 bases in the middle. Germline V gene data show CDR1 as KGHSH and CDR2 as LQKENI. The CDR3 region has the DNA TGTGCCAGCTCACCGACAGGAAATTCACCCCTCCACTTT. Translated: CASSPTGNSPLHF.

The V call is TRBV5-4, the J call TRBJ1-3, with D possibly being TRBD1 (6 bases). V lost 4 bases, J lost 3 bases, and 17 bases lay in between. CDR3 size: 16 residues. The germline V gene encodes CDR1 SGHNT and CDR2 YYREEE (reference sequence). The CDR3 is CASSAGQPLDGNTIYF. In nucleotides, the CDR3 is TGTGCCAGCAGCGCCGGACAGCCCCTTGATGGAAACACCATATATTTT.

This clone was detected only once. The rearrangement joins TRBV5-4 to TRBJ2-7, with D possibly matching TRBD1 (5 bases). From germline, CDR1 is SGHNT and CDR2 YYREEE (reference sequence). The CDR3 length is 13 residues. With 10 bases removed from V and 0 bases from J, the gap between germline ends came to 14 bases. CDR3 nucleotides: TGTGCCGCCATCAGGGAAACCTCCTACGAGCAGTACTTC. Translation: CAAIRETSYEQYF.

The chain is built from TRBV5-6 and TRBJ1-1; unclear D gene. CDR1 and CDR2 from the germline V gene are SGHDT and YYEEEE. This CDR3 comprises 14 residues. V was trimmed by 0 bases and J by 0 bases, leaving 6 bases between them. The CDR3 coding sequence is TGTGCCAGCAGCTTGGCATCGGTGAACACTGAAGCTTTCTTT. Translated, it gives CASSLASVNTEAFF.

This clone was observed once. The chain has TRBV12-1 and TRBJ1-5; whether TRBD1, the table's D call, matches the DNA was not checked. TRBV12-1 is classified as a pseudogene. The CDR3 is 15 amino acids. The CDR3: CASSSGTGVTQPQHF. The DNA of the CDR3 is TGTGCCAGCAGCTCCGGGACAGGGGTAACTCAGCCCCAGCATTTT.

CDR3 DNA: TGTGCGTGGGGACAGGGGCCCGCCGGGGAGCTGTTTTTT. This encodes CAWGQGPAGELFF. The chain has TRBV30 and TRBJ2-2; TRBD1 agrees at 10 bases. Germline-derived CDR1 and CDR2 are GTSNPN and SVGIG (reference sequence). The CDR3 has 13 residues.

The chain uses TRBV27 and TRBJ2-7; 9 nucleotides line up with TRBD1. CDR3 length equals 15 residues. With 4 bases clipped from V and 6 bases from J, the junction kept 10 bases outside the gene matches. Germline values: CDR1 MNHEY, CDR2 SMNVEV (reference sequence). CDR3 nucleotides: TGTGCCAGCAGTTCCTCACAGGGGGCCTCCGTCGAGCAGTACTTC. Translation: CASSSSQGASVEQYF.